The sequence of this T cell receptor beta chain was determined in a study of graft-versus-host responses after intestinal transplantation. For the study at large: Following induction with anti-thymocyte globulin, all recipients were given tacrolimus and steroids for two to four years. The study's findings and limits: Those patients showing graft-donor T cell macrochimerism displayed high graft-versus-host to host-versus-graft clonal ratios in allografts. Some GvH clones appeared in ileal mucosa or blood before recipient bone marrow. Peak GvH clone levels in circulation were associated with early post-transplant HvG declines.

This clone was observed a single time. Its specificity is not known. Some clones are missing from TCRdb's copy, which holds only in-frame ones; the method was immunoSEQ multiplex PCR. The sample carries about 23,000 clones, 90% recorded once. This CDR3 contains 18 residues. The sample here was PBMCs, taken approximately 39 days after intestinal transplant. This sequence originates from a human patient who received an intestinal transplant, so some T cells may come from the graft donor. This chain links TRBV21-1 with TRBJ1-5; the table's D call, TRBD1, has no DNA check behind it. TRBV21-1 is a documented pseudogene. CDR3 sequence: CASSKTGLSLAGNQPQHF. In nucleotides, the CDR3 is TGTGCCAGCAGCAAAACAGGGTTGAGTCTAGCAGGCAATCAGCCCCAGCATTTT.